Listed below are T cell receptor beta chains from one sample, sequenced in a study of shared clonotypes between healthy human individuals. TCRdb keeps only in-frame clones here, not all; method: immunoSEQ multiplex PCR. The sample yields more than 2 million clones, roughly 93% seen once. Source material: naive CD8+ T cells from PBMCs. These TCRs come from a young man in good health. Some clones in this sample may be carry-over from other donors' samples. Each CDR3 is given with its conserved first and last residue. A D gene is named only where the DNA matches it firmly. Expanded clones get a size class; other rows say once, few or many, or leave the size out.

V gene	clone size	J gene	D gene	CDR3 DNA	CDR3 protein
TRBV13	.	TRBJ1-5	.	TGTGCCAGCAGCTTACAGAATCAGCCCCAGCATTTT	CASSLQNQPQHF
TRBV7-9	.	TRBJ2-1	TRBD2	TGTGCCAGCAGCCACAGCGGGAGGTCGTACAATGAGCAGTTCTTC	CASSHSGRSYNEQFF
TRBV28	.	TRBJ2-4	.	TGTGCCAGCAGTCCCCCCGAGTCGGGGAACATTCAGTACTTC	CASSPPESGNIQYF
TRBV19	.	TRBJ2-7	TRBD1	TGTGCCAGTAGTATTGGGACAGGGGGCGGCTACGAGCAGTACTTC	CASSIGTGGGYEQYF
TRBV6-1	.	TRBJ2-5	.	TGTGCCAGCAGGGGGCGGTTAGAGACCCAGTACTTC	CASRGRLETQYF
TRBV30	few	TRBJ1-1	.	TGTGCCTTCCTCAACGCGGGCAGAGAAATTAGAGAAGCTTTCTTT	CAFLNAGREIREAFF
TRBV4-1	.	TRBJ1-3	.	TGCGCCAGCAGCCAATTTCCGAGGGGAGACTCTGGAAACACCATATATTTT	CASSQFPRGDSGNTIYF
TRBV28	.	TRBJ1-1	.	TGTGCCAGCAGTAGGACAGAGGCTTTCTTT	CASSRTEAFF
TRBV4-3	.	TRBJ2-1	TRBD1	TGCGCCAGCAGCCAAGATTCCCAGGGGGCTTTCTATGAGCAGTTCTTC	CASSQDSQGAFYEQFF
TRBV4-1	.	TRBJ2-1	TRBD1	TGCGCCAGCAGCCATGGGACAGGGGTCCCGTATGAGCAGTTCTTC	CASSHGTGVPYEQFF
TRBV28	.	TRBJ2-7	TRBD2	TGTGCCAGCAGTCCCCGCGCTAGCGGGATTGCCTACGAGCAGTACTTC	CASSPRASGIAYEQYF
TRBV27	.	TRBJ1-1	.	TGTGCCAGCAGTTTATGGTCGGTGGGTGCAGGGACTGAAGCTTTCTTT	CASSLWSVGAGTEAFF
TRBV4-2	.	TRBJ2-3	.	TGTGCCAGCAGCCAAGAAGGATTGACAGATACGCAGTATTTT	CASSQEGLTDTQYF
TRBV9	.	TRBJ2-7	TRBD2	TGTGCCAGCAGCTCCACAAGCGGGAGGGCCCGAGGCGAGCAGTACTTC	CASSSTSGRARGEQYF
TRBV19	.	TRBJ1-1	TRBD1	TGTGCCAGTAGTAAAGCTAGCGAGGGGGCATTTACTGAAGCTTTCTTT	CASSKASEGAFTEAFF
TRBV19	.	TRBJ2-7	.	TGTGCCAGTAAAAGGGACTACGAGCAGTACTTC	CASKRDYEQYF
TRBV7-6	.	TRBJ2-2	.	TGTGCCAGCAGCCCCCGGGATCCCAGGCGGTTCGAGCTGTTTTTT	CASSPRDPRRFELFF
TRBV7-6	.	TRBJ1-1	.	TGTGCCAGCAGCTACCGACGGACAAAGGCCACTGAAGCTTTCTTT	CASSYRRTKATEAFF
TRBV27	.	TRBJ2-6	.	TGTGCCAGCAGTTTATCCGCAGGGTCTCCAGGGGCCAACGTCCTGACTTTC	CASSLSAGSPGANVLTF
TRBV9	.	TRBJ2-5	.	TGTGCCAGCAGCGTGTTTAGCGGTAAGCCGGAGACCCAGTACTTC	CASSVFSGKPETQYF
TRBV7-3	.	TRBJ2-7	.	TGTGCCAGCAGCTTATCAGGGCCCCTTTACTACGAGCAGTACTTC	CASSLSGPLYYEQYF
TRBV27	.	TRBJ1-5	TRBD1	TGTGCCAGCAGTCTCAACCGACAGGGACTCAATCAGCCCCAGCATTTT	CASSLNRQGLNQPQHF